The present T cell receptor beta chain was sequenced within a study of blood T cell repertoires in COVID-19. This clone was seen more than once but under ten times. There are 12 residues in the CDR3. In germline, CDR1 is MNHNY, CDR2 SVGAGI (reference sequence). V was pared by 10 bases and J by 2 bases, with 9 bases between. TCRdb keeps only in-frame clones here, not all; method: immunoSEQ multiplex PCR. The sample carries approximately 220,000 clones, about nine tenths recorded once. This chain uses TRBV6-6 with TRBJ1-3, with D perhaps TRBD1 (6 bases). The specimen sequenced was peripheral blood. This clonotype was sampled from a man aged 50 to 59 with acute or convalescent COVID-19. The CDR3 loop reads CATTGTGNTIYF. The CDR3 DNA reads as TGTGCCACCACAGGGACTGGAAACACCATATATTTT.